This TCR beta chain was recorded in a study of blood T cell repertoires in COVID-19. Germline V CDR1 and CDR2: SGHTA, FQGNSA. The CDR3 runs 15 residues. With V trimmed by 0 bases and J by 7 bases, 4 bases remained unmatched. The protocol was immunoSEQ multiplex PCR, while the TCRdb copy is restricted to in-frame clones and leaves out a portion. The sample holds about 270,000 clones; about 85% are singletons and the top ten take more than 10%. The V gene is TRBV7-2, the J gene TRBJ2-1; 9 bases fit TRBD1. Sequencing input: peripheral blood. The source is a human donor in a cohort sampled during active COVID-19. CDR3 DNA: TGTGCCAGCAGCTTAGCTCGAGACAGGGGGAATGAGCAGTTCTTC. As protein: CASSLARDRGNEQFF.